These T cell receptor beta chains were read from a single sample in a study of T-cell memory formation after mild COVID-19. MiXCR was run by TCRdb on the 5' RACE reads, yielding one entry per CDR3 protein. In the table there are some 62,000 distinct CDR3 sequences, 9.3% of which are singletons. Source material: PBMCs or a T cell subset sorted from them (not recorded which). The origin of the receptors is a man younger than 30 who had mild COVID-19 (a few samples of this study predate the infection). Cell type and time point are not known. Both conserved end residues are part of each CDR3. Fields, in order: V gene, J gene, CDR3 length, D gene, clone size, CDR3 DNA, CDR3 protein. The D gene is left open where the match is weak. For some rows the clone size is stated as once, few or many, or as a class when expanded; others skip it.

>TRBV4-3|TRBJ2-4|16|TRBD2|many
TGCGCCAGCAGCCCCACTAGCGGGGGGGGCAAAAACATTCAGTACTTC
CASSPTSGGGKNIQYF
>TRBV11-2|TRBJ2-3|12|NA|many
TGTGCCAGCAGCTTAGAAGCGTCTACGCAGTATTTT
CASSLEASTQYF
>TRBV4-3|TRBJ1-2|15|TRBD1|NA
TGCGCCAGCAGCCGTCGGACGACAGGGGATAATGGCTACACCTTC
CASSRRTTGDNGYTF
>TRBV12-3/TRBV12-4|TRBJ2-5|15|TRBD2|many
TGTGCCAGCAGGGGGAAGCGGGGGAGCTGGGAGACCCAGTACTTC
CASRGKRGSWETQYF
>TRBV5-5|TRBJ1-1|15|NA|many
TGTGCCAGCAGCGGGGGTTTCGACATGAACACTGAAGCTTTCTTT
CASSGGFDMNTEAFF
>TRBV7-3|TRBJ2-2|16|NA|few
TGTGCCAGCAGCTCGATGAACAGGGAGGTTGGCGGGGAGCTGTTTTTT
CASSSMNREVGGELFF
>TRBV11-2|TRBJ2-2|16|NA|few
TGTGCCAGCAGCCTAGGGACTTTTGTCGCGACCGGGGAGCTGTTTTTT
CASSLGTFVATGELFF
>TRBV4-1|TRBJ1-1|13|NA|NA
TGCGCCAGCAGCCAAGGGACGGGGGCGGGAGCTTTCTTT
CASSQGTGAGAFF
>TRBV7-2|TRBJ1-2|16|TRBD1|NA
TGTGCCAGCAGCTTAGCCGTGCAGGGGGCGAATTATGGCTACACCTTC
CASSLAVQGANYGYTF
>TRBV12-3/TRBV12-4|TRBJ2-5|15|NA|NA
TGTGCCAGCAGTTCCCTCACCCGGCTGGGAGAGACCCAGTACTTC
CASSSLTRLGETQYF
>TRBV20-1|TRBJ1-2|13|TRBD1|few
TGCAGTGCTGGGGGGGACAGGCTCTATGGCTACACCTTC
CSAGGDRLYGYTF
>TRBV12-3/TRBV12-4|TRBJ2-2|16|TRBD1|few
TGTGCCAGCAGTCACCGGGACAGGGGGAACACCGGGGAGCTGTTTTTT
CASSHRDRGNTGELFF
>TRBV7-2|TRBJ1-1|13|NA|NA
TGTGCCAGCAGCTCGACGGGAACAGGGAGAGCTTTCTTT
CASSSTGTGRAFF
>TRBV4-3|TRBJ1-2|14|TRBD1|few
TGCGCCAGCAGCCAAGAGGCCGGGACAGGAGGCTACACCTTC
CASSQEAGTGGYTF
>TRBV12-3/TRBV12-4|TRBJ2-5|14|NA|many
TGTGCCAGCAGTTTACGGGATAGACAAGAGACCCAGTACTTC
CASSLRDRQETQYF
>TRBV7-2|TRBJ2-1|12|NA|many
TGTGCCAGCGAGACGACCCGCAATGAGCAGTTCTTC
CASETTRNEQFF
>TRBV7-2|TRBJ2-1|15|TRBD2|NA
TGTGCCAGCAGCCCCTTTGCGGGGGGCCTCAATGAGCAGTTCTTC
CASSPFAGGLNEQFF
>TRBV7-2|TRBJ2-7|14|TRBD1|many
TGTGCCAGCAGCTTTGTTAAGGGGGCTGAAGAGCAGTACTTC
CASSFVKGAEEQYF
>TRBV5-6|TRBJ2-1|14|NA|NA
TGTGCCAGCAGCCCGGGGGACAAATACAATGAGCAGTTCTTC
CASSPGDKYNEQFF
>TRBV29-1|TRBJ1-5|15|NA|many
TGCAGCGTTGAAGACGGGAGGGGAGGGAATCAGCCCCAGCATTTT
CSVEDGRGGNQPQHF
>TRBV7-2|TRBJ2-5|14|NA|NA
TGTGCCTCCCCGATCGGGGGAACGACCGAGACCCAGTACTTC
CASPIGGTTETQYF
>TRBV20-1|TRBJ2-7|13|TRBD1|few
TGCAGTGCTGCGGGACAGGGACTCTACGAGCAGTACTTC
CSAAGQGLYEQYF
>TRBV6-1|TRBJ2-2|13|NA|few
TGTGCCAGCAGTGAAGCGGACACCGGGGAGCTGTTTTTT
CASSEADTGELFF
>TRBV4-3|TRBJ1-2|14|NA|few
TGCGCCAGCAGCCGAGGGGAAGGGGACTATGGCTACACCTTC
CASSRGEGDYGYTF
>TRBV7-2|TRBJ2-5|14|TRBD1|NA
TGTGCCAGCAGCCGGGACAGGCCCCAAGAGACCCAGTACTTC
CASSRDRPQETQYF
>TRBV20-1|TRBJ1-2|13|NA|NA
TGCAGTGCCATGGGAGGTGGGAACTATGGCTACACCTTC
CSAMGGGNYGYTF
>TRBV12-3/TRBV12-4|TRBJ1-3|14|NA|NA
TGTGCCAGCAGTTTAGGGAACGCTGGAAACACCATATATTTT
CASSLGNAGNTIYF
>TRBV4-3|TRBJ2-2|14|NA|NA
TGCGCCAGCAGCCAAGTATCGGGGACCGGGGAGCTGTTTTTT
CASSQVSGTGELFF
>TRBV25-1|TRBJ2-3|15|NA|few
TGTGCCAGCAGTGAGTTGGATGGGGGCGGAGATACGCAGTATTTT
CASSELDGGGDTQYF
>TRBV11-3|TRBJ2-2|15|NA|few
TGTGCCAGCAGCTTAGAGGGAGGCCTACCCGGGGAGCTGTTTTTT
CASSLEGGLPGELFF
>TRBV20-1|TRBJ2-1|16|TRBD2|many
TGCAGTGCTAGAGCTCGGGAGGGGTTCCCCTACAATGAGCAGTTCTTC
CSARAREGFPYNEQFF
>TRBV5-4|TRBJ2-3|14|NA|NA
TGTGCCAGCAGCTTATCCGGGGCCACAGATACGCAGTATTTT
CASSLSGATDTQYF
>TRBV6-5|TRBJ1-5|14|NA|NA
TGTGCCAGCAGTCAGAGTAATAGCAATCAGCCCCAGCATTTT
CASSQSNSNQPQHF
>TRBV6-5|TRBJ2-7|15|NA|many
TGTGCCAGCAGCCTAGCAGGGGACGGTTCCTACGAGCAGTACTTC
CASSLAGDGSYEQYF
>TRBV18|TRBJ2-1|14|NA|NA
TGTGCCAGCTCACCGGACCTGTCTTACAATGAGCAGTTCTTC
CASSPDLSYNEQFF
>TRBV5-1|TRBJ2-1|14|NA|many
TGCGCCAGCAGCTTGGAAAGCTCCTACAATGAGCAGTTCTTC
CASSLESSYNEQFF
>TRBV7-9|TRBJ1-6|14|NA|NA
TGTGCCAGCAGTCGGACAACGGATAATTCACCCCTCCACTTT
CASSRTTDNSPLHF
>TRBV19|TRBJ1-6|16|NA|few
TGTGCCAGTAGTATGGAGGACAGATTTTATAATTCACCCCTCCACTTT
CASSMEDRFYNSPLHF
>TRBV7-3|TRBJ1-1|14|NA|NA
TGTGCCAGCAGCATAAGTCAGGGGAGCACTGAAGCTTTCTTT
CASSISQGSTEAFF
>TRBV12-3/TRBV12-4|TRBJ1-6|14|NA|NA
TGTGCCAGCAGTTTGGGGGGTGGCAATTCACCCCTCCACTTT
CASSLGGGNSPLHF
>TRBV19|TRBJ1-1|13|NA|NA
TGTGCCAGTAGTTCCCTGCGGAACACTGAAGCTTTCTTT
CASSSLRNTEAFF
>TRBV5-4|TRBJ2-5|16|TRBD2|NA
TGTGCCAGCAGCTTAGGGACTAGCGGTCGCGGTGAGACCCAGTACTTC
CASSLGTSGRGETQYF
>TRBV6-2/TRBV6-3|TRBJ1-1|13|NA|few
TGTGCCAGCAGTTCGTCCGGGGGCACTGAAGCTTTCTTT
CASSSSGGTEAFF
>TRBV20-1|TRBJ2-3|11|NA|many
TGCAGTGCGGGGGGCCCCGATACGCAGTATTTT
CSAGGPDTQYF
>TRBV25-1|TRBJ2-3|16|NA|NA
TGTGCCAGCATTGAATACGGCAGCCCGGCGGCAGATACGCAGTATTTT
CASIEYGSPAADTQYF
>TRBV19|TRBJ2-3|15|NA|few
TGTGCCAGTAGTAGGGTAGTAGGAGCGGGAGATACGCAGTATTTT
CASSRVVGAGDTQYF
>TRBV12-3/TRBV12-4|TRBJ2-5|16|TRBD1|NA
TGTGCCAGCAGTCCGACCGAACGGACAGGGGACGAGACCCAGTACTTC
CASSPTERTGDETQYF
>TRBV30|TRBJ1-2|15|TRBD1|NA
TGTGCCTGGAGTCAACACGGACAGGGGCTTGTTGGCTACACCTTC
CAWSQHGQGLVGYTF
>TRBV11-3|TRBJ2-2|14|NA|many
TGTGCCAGCAGCTTACAGGGGAACACCGGGGAGCTGTTTTTT
CASSLQGNTGELFF
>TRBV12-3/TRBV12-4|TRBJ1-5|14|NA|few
TGTGCCAGCAGCTGGGAGGAGAGCAATCAGCCCCAGCATTTT
CASSWEESNQPQHF
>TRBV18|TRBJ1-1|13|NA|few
TGTGCCAGCTCATTCGACCTGAACACTGAAGCTTTCTTT
CASSFDLNTEAFF
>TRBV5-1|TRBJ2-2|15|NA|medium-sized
TGCGCCAGCAGCTTGGGTGCGAGTAACACCGGGGAGCTGTTTTTT
CASSLGASNTGELFF
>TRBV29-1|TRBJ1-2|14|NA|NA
TGCAGCGACGCCCCGGGTAGTCTTAACTATGGCTACACCTTC
CSDAPGSLNYGYTF